This T cell receptor beta chain was recovered during a study of T cell responses to AZD1222 COVID-19 vaccine (dated by TCRdb to about 2021). Concerning the study at large: A total of about 250 trial participants underwent TCR sequencing, of whom around 210 had received two doses of AZD1222 and some 25 had received two doses of the MenACWY control vaccine. Trial participants were enrolled by age into 18-55, 56-69 and 70-plus year subgroups, with roughly 160, 29 and 62 TCR-sequenced participants respectively.

The CDR3 regions of human TCRbeta chains were analyzed by immunosequencing. Regarding the original processing steps: TCRs in the repertoires were matched against a reference library of SARS-CoV-2-specific TCRs that had been generated with the MIRA antigen-specificity platform. Breadth meant the fraction of unique TCRs that were SARS-CoV-2-associated, whereas depth meant the fraction of total T cells that were SARS-CoV-2-associated. Using the MIRA data, every spike-specific TCR was mapped to the spike region that the TCR reacted to and assigned to either a CD4 or a CD8 class. Log10-transformed breadth and depth values were compared by one-way ANOVA with Sidak's multiple comparisons tests. TCRdb limited this immuneACCESS table to in-frame rearrangements with V and J called. A share of clones is missing; checked studies link under half to unresolved V genes, and the rest is unexplained. The V and J calls and clone size come from that table; D and trimming were worked out from the DNA. This sample gives more than 100,000 clones in total; around 87% of them show up just once. The ten top clones hold under 3% of the sample.

What the study reported, not specific to this receptor: The 56-69-year group was small, and its depth increase did not reach significance, likely because of low power. No day 14 peak-response samples were available, so repertoires were characterized only after the peak T cell response. Nearly half of unique spike-specific TCRs reportedly recognized epitopes outside regions mutated in the B.1.351 and B.1.1.7 variants. The vaccine-associated CD4 TCRs covered the entire spike protein, and the dominant responses fell in regions 160-218 and 743-854. Spike-specific TCR breadth and depth rose significantly after two AZD1222 doses compared with day 0 and with MenACWY recipients. Conclusions about previously exposed vaccinees are limited because only a handful of AZD1222 recipients were SARS-CoV-2 seropositive at baseline. Most participants were white British and females outnumbered males, and the authors suggested that clonal diversity may have been underestimated.

This clone was picked up a small number of times. Its target antigen remains unknown. It has no much larger one-base neighbor in the sample; base qualities were not kept. Explained via the paper, the time point label denotes: about 28 days (+/-7) after the second vaccine dose. AZD1222 recipients given second doses at about 4 weeks or at about 12 weeks were pooled, since spike-specific TCR depth and breadth were not found to differ between the two schedules. The vaccinee samples were drawn from two UK trials, COV001 and COV002, one of which was a single-blind randomized controlled phase 2/3 trial testing AZD1222 (ChAdOx1 nCoV-19) in healthy adults. For TCRbeta chain sequencing, PBMC samples were collected from trial participants at day 0 and at day 28 after the second dose. After removal of 1 base from V and 4 bases from J, the junction retains 5 bases not matched to a gene. CDR1 and CDR2 (SGHNT, YENEEA) derive from the germline V gene. Taken from cysteine to phenylalanine, the CDR3 has 16 residues. Only the CDR3 part of the read is kept: 48 bases, read in frame from the first base.

Material: peripheral blood, obtained 28 days after the second AZD1222 dose. In this chain, TRBV11-3 is recombined with TRBJ2-1; the junction holds 9 bases that match TRBD2. The clonotype originates from an adult who received the AZD1222 COVID-19 vaccine. The CDR3 protein is CASSLGSGGSYNEQFF. The DNA sequence is as follows: TGTGCCAGCAGCTTAGGTAGCGGGGGATCTTACAATGAGCAGTTCTTC.